This T cell receptor (beta chain) was identified in a study of shared clonotypes between healthy human individuals. Germline V gives CDR1 KGHSH, CDR2 LQKENI. The CDR3 is 15 residues long. The ends were cut back, 8 bases at V and 2 bases at J, with 18 bases in the middle. Splitting of CD4+ cells produced CD45RA+ naive and CD45RA-negative memory subsets. Clones were sequenced by immunoSEQ multiplex PCR, and TCRdb holds only the in-frame ones, with some missing. This table holds about 1 million clones, around 78% found once. The rearrangement uses TRBV18 and TRBJ2-5; D unclear. The sample consisted of memory CD4+ T cells from PBMCs. Indicated subset: CD45RA-negative fraction. The sequence was collected from a man between 18 and 35 years old in good health. Some clones in this sample may be carry-over from other donors' samples. The DNA of the CDR3 is TGTGCCAGCACCAAACCCAGGCGTACACAAGAGACCCAGTACTTC. This codes for CASTKPRRTQETQYF.